This note documents a single TCR beta chain sequence. No antigen is known for it. CDR3 length: 15 amino acids. J lost 3 bases, V lost 7 bases, and 9 bases had no gene match. This sample was taken from a study of blood T cells in healthy people across ages. Alongside a J-beta primer mix, a sample-barcoded 5' primer served in a second PCR lasting roughly 6 to 11 cycles. TCRdb re-called the 5' RACE reads through MiXCR, storing one row per CDR3 protein. The sample includes 800,000 to 950,000 distinct CDR3 sequences, 25% to 30% of them seen just once. Study outcomes and limitations: Any conclusive comparison of naive versus antigen-experienced cells was prevented by using unsorted PBMCs.

Extractions gave at least 5 micrograms of total RNA per sample. These data also featured in a second study, about T cells of mothers and their children. That source reports: Several children and their three healthy Caucasian mothers were the donors.

The chain couples TRBV12-3 or TRBV12-4 to TRBJ1-1; 9 positions match TRBD1. Sequencing used blood. The source of this sequence is a woman aged 40 to 50 in good health. CDR3 nucleotides: TGTGCCAGCATGCGCCCGACAGGGGGGGACACTGAAGCTTTCTTT. It translates to CASMRPTGGDTEAFF.